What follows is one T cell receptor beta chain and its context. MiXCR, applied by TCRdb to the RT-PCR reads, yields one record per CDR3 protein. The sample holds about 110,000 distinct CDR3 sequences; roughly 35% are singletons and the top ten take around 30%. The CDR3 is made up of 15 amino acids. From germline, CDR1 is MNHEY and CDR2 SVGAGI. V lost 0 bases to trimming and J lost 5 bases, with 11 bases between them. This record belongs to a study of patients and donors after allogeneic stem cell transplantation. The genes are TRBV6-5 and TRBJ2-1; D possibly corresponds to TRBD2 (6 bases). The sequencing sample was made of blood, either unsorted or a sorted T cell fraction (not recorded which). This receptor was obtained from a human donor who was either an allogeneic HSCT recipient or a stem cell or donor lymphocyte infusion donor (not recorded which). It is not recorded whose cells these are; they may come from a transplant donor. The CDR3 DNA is TGTGCCAGCAGTTACTCTAGCGGAAGCCACAATGAGCAGTTCTTC. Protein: CASSYSSGSHNEQFF.